This T cell receptor beta chain was sequenced during a study of shared clonotypes between healthy human individuals. Trimming removed 0 bases from V and 0 bases from J, with 9 bases in between. From germline, CDR1 is SGDLS and CDR2 YYNGEE. The CDR3 has 16 amino acids. Clones were read by immunoSEQ multiplex PCR, and TCRdb kept only the in-frame ones, dropping some. The sample has approximately 400,000 clones, about 97% seen once; the top ten hold about 0.32%. This TCR was sampled from a man under 40 in good health. This rearrangement joins TRBV9 to TRBJ1-4; a possible D gene is TRBD1 (5 bases). Material: memory CD8+ T cells sorted from blood. This sample's subset: CD45RO+ cells pooled with CCR7-negative TemRA cells. In DNA form, the CDR3 reads TGTGCCAGCAGCGTAGGGGGCCGGCCAACTAATGAAAAACTGTTTTTT. This translates into CASSVGGRPTNEKLFF.